The clone carrying this T cell receptor beta chain was picked up many times. CDR3 length: 18 amino acids. V was cut by 0 bases and J by 0 bases, with 16 bases left in between. Germline CDR1 MGHRA, CDR2 YSYEKL. TCRdb processed the RACE reads anew with MiXCR; each CDR3 protein has one entry. The table includes fewer than 80,000 distinct CDR3 sequences, around a tenth detected once. These data belong to a study of human T cells and chemical hapten exposure. Time point meaning: patch test 2, 6 weeks after DPC sensitization. As for treatment: therapeutic diphenylcyclopropenone sensitization with weekly scalp DPC.

The chain combines TRBV4-1 with TRBJ2-3; D is unresolved. The receptor was isolated from a woman aged 45-59 years with alopecia areata. Some clones in this sample may be carry-over from other donors' samples. The input for sequencing was whole blood, taken in connection with sensitization to the hapten diphenylcyclopropenone (DPC). The CDR3 spells CASSQDQFGGPSTDTQYF. CDR3 nucleotides: TGCGCCAGCAGCCAAGATCAATTTGGCGGTCCTAGCACAGATACGCAGTATTTT.